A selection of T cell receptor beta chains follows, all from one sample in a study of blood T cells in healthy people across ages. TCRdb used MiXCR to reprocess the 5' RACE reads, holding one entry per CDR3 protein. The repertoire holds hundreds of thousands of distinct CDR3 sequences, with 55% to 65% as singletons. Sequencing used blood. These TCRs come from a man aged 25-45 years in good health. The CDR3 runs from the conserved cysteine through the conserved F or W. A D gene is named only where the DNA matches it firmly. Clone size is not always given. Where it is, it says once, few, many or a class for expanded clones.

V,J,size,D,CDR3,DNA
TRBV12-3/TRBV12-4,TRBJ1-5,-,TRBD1,CASSLRGGERGNQPQHF,TGTGCCAGCAGTTTGCGAGGGGGCGAAAGAGGCAATCAGCCCCAGCATTTT
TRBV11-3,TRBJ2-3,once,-,CASSGGSWGDTQYF,TGTGCCAGCAGCGGAGGTTCGTGGGGAGATACGCAGTATTTT
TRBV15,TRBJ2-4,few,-,CATSRDNIQYF,TGTGCCACCAGCAGAGACAACATTCAGTACTTC
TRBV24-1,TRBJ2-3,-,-,CATSVGDPSTDTQYF,TGTGCCACCAGTGTCGGGGACCCGAGCACAGATACGCAGTATTTT
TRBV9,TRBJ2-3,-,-,CASSVVEGARIDTQYF,TGTGCCAGCAGCGTAGTGGAGGGCGCCAGGATAGATACGCAGTATTTT
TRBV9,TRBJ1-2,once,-,CASSVSGTNLYGYTF,TGTGCCAGCAGCGTATCGGGGACCAACCTCTATGGCTACACCTTC
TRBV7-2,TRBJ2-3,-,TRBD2,CASSFSAGGLSSTDTQYF,TGTGCCAGCAGCTTTAGCGCGGGGGGGCTTTCAAGCACAGATACGCAGTATTTT
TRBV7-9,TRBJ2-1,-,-,CASSPRVNEQFF,TGTGCCAGCAGCCCTCGTGTCAATGAGCAGTTCTTC
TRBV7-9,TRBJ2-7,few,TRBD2,CASSSGLAGDEQYF,TGTGCCAGCAGCTCGGGACTAGCGGGGGACGAGCAGTACTTC
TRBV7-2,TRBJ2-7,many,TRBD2,CASSLDDGGGYEQYF,TGTGCCAGCAGCTTAGACGACGGGGGGGGCTACGAGCAGTACTTC
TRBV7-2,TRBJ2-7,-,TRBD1,CASSRDRGFYKQYF,TGTGCCAGCAGCCGTGACAGGGGCTTCTACAAGCAGTACTTC
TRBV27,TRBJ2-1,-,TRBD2,CASSLGGIYNEQFF,TGTGCCAGCAGTTTGGGGGGGATCTACAATGAGCAGTTCTTC
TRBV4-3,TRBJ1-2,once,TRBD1,CASRPGTGMEGYTF,TGCGCCAGCCGTCCCGGGACAGGGATGGAAGGCTACACCTTC
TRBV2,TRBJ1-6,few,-,CASLPAVFSPLHF,TGTGCCAGCCTCCCTGCGGTGTTTTCACCCCTCCACTTT
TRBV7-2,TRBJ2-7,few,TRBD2,CASSPRGGRSYEQYF,TGTGCCAGCAGCCCGCGCGGGGGTAGGTCCTACGAGCAGTACTTC
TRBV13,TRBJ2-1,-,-,CASSLSGLRYNEQFF,TGTGCCAGCAGCTTAAGCGGACTTCGCTACAATGAGCAGTTCTTC
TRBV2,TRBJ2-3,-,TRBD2,CASIIAGGPDTQYF,TGTGCCAGCATTATAGCGGGGGGGCCTGATACGCAGTATTTT
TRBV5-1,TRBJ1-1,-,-,CASSLAPLGRAHEAFF,TGCGCCAGCAGCTTGGCCCCCTTGGGCAGGGCCCATGAAGCTTTCTTT
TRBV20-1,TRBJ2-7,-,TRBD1,CSARDHTGVDYEQYF,TGCAGTGCTAGAGACCACACAGGGGTAGACTACGAGCAGTACTTC
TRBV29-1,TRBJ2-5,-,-,CSVDNTGSQETQYF,TGCAGCGTTGATAATACTGGCTCTCAAGAGACCCAGTACTTC
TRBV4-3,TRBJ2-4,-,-,CASSPNLLPLAKNIQYF,TGCGCCAGCAGCCCCAACCTGCTGCCGTTAGCCAAAAACATTCAGTACTTC
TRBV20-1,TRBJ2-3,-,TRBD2,CSATSGGASPSTDTQYF,TGCAGTGCTACTAGCGGGGGGGCCAGTCCGAGCACAGATACGCAGTATTTT
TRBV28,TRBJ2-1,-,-,CATLRGYNEQFF,TGTGCCACCCTAAGGGGTTACAATGAGCAGTTCTTC
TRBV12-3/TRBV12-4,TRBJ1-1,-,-,CASSPRSILNTEAFF,TGTGCCAGCAGTCCCCGATCGATTTTGAACACTGAAGCTTTCTTT
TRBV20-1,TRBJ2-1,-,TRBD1,CSAGRTGVANEQFF,TGCAGTGCTGGTCGGACAGGAGTGGCCAATGAGCAGTTCTTC
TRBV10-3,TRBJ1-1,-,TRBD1,CAISDRDRGEAFF,TGTGCCATCAGTGACCGGGACAGGGGGGAAGCTTTCTTT
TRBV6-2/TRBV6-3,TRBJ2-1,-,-,CASSDLARNEQFF,TGTGCCAGCAGTGACCTGGCCCGTAATGAGCAGTTCTTC
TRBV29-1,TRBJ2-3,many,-,CSVEIARVTDTQYF,TGCAGCGTTGAAATAGCACGGGTCACAGATACGCAGTATTTT
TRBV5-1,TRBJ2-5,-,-,CASSLVLRRETQYF,TGCGCCAGCAGCTTGGTTTTGCGAAGAGAGACCCAGTACTTC
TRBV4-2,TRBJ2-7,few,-,CASSQRLVEGPYEQYF,TGTGCCAGCAGCCAAAGATTAGTAGAGGGGCCCTACGAGCAGTACTTC
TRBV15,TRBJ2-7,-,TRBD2,CATSRDKGLAGALSSYEQYF,TGTGCCACCAGCAGAGATAAGGGACTAGCGGGGGCACTTTCCTCCTACGAGCAGTACTTC
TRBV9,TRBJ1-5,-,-,CASSPFTGRNQPQHF,TGTGCCAGCAGCCCGTTTACAGGGCGCAATCAGCCCCAGCATTTT
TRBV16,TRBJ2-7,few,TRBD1,CASSPSHRGYEQYF,TGTGCCAGCAGCCCAAGTCACAGGGGCTACGAGCAGTACTTC
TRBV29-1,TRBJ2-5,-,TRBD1,CSVTGTGVYETQYF,TGCAGCGTCACCGGGACAGGGGTTTATGAGACCCAGTACTTC
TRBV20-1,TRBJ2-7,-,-,CSASPGSYNEQYF,TGCAGTGCAAGCCCAGGGTCCTACAATGAGCAGTACTTC
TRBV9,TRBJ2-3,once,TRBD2,CASSGAGGHPDTQYF,TGTGCCAGCAGCGGAGCGGGGGGGCACCCAGATACGCAGTATTTT
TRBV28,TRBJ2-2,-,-,CASTEPGTSNTGELFF,TGTGCCAGCACCGAACCCGGGACATCGAACACCGGGGAGCTGTTTTTT
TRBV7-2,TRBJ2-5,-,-,CASSLWGAIQETQYF,TGTGCCAGCAGCTTATGGGGGGCGATTCAAGAGACCCAGTACTTC
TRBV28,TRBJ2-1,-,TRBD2,CASSLAGGLSYNEQFF,TGTGCCAGCAGTTTAGCGGGGGGCCTTTCTTACAATGAGCAGTTCTTC
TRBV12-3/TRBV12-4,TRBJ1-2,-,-,CATSPRGGMASYGHTF,TGTGCCACCAGCCCAAGGGGTGGTATGGCTAGCTATGGCCACACCTTC
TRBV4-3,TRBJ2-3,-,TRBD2,CASSQWGGVTDTQYF,TGCGCCAGCAGCCAATGGGGAGGGGTAACAGATACGCAGTATTTT
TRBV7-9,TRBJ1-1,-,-,CASSSYPRNTEAFF,TGTGCCAGCAGCTCATACCCACGGAACACTGAAGCTTTCTTT
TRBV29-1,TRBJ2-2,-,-,CSVEVERPYTGELFF,TGCAGCGTTGAAGTTGAGCGGCCTTACACCGGGGAGCTGTTTTTT
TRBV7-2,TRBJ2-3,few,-,CASSGAGVDTQYF,TGTGCCAGCAGCGGGGCGGGTGTGGATACGCAGTATTTT
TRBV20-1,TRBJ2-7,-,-,CSASPGLNEQYF,TGCAGTGCTAGTCCCGGTCTCAACGAGCAGTACTTC
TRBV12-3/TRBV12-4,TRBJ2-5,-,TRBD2,CASREGVGETQYF,TGTGCCAGCCGGGAGGGAGTCGGGGAGACCCAGTACTTC
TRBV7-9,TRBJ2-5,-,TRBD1,CASSLGTGVQETQYF,TGTGCCAGCAGCTTAGGGACAGGAGTTCAAGAGACCCAGTACTTC
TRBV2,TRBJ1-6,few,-,CATHPGFPIFSYNSPLHF,TGTGCCACACATCCGGGCTTCCCTATCTTCTCCTATAATTCACCCCTCCACTTT
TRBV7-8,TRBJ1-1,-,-,CASSSSPRAAVNTEAFF,TGTGCCAGCAGCTCAAGTCCCCGGGCGGCGGTGAACACTGAAGCTTTCTTT
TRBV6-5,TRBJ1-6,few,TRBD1,CASSYSLGTAPLHF,TGTGCCAGCAGTTACTCTCTTGGGACAGCACCCCTCCACTTT
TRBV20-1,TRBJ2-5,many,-,CSATTAEWETQYF,TGCAGTGCTACTACAGCGGAGTGGGAGACCCAGTACTTC
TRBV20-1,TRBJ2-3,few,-,CSARPPPTADTQYF,TGCAGTGCTAGACCCCCTCCGACGGCAGATACGCAGTATTTT
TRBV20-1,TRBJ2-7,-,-,CSAHRGGTYEQYF,TGCAGTGCCCACCGAGGGGGAACCTACGAGCAGTACTTC
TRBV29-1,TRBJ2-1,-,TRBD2,CSVEDPAGGRGEQFF,TGCAGCGTTGAAGATCCAGCGGGGGGGCGAGGTGAGCAGTTCTTC
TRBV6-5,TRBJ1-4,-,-,CASSYSRQNEKLFF,TGTGCCAGCAGTTACTCACGACAGAATGAAAAACTGTTTTTT
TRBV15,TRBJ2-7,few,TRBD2,CATSRDRGGVTVETYEQYF,TGTGCCACCAGCAGAGATCGGGGAGGGGTCACCGTAGAGACCTACGAGCAGTACTTC
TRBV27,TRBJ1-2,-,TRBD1,CASRTGYGYTF,TGTGCCAGCAGGACAGGGTACGGCTACACCTTC
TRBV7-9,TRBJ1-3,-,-,CASSLVDTIYF,TGTGCCAGCAGCTTAGTTGACACCATATATTTT
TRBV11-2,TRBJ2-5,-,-,CASSLEGGYTETQYF,TGTGCCAGCAGCTTAGAAGGGGGGTACACCGAGACCCAGTACTTC
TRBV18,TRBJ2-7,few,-,CASSPRDTHYEQYF,TGTGCCAGCTCACCAAGGGACACCCACTACGAGCAGTACTTC